This TCR beta chain was captured in a study of T cells in Graves' hyperthyroidism and ophthalmopathy. This clonotype has only one observation. V lost 2 bases, J lost 1 base, and 14 bases lay in between. The length of the CDR3 is 16 residues. Germline CDR1 MNHEY, CDR2 SVGAGI. What was amplified from RNA transcripts were TCR beta CDR3 regions. The HTBI primer set served for first-round RT-PCR of the TCR CDR3. TCRdb itself ran the multiplex PCR reads through MiXCR, one entry per CDR3 protein. The sample shows 750,000 to 950,000 distinct CDR3 sequences, 38% of them seen only once. Material: blood. V usage is TRBV6-5 and J usage is TRBJ2-5; D is possibly TRBD2 (6 bases). This TCR was sampled from a man between 18 and 35 years old with Graves' hyperthyroidism. The CDR3 DNA is TGTGCCAGCAGTTACGCTAAGCTAGCGATCCAAGAGACCCAGTACTTC. The encoded protein is CASSYAKLAIQETQYF.